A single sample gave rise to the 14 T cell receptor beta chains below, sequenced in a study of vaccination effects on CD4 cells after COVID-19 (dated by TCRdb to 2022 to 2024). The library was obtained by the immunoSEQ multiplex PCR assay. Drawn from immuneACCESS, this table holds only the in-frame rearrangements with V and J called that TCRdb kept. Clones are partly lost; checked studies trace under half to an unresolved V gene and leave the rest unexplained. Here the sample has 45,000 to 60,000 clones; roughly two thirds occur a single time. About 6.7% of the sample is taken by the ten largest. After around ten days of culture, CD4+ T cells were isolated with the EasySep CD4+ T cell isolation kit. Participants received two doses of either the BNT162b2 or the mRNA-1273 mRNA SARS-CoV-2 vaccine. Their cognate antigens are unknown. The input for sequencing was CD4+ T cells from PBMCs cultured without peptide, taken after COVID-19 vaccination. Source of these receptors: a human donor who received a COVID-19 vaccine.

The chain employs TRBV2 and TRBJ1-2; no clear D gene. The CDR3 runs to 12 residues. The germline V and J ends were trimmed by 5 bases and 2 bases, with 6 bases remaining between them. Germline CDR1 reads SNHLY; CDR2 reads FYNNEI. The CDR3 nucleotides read TGTGCCAGCAGTCCGGCCAACTATGGCTACACCTTC. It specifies CASSPANYGYTF.

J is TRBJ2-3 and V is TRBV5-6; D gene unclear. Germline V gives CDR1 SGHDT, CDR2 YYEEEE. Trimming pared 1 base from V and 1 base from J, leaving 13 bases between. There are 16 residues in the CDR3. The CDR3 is CASSLMTTRRTDTQYF. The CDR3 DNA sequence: TGTGCCAGCAGCTTGATGACCACGAGGCGCACAGATACGCAGTATTTT.

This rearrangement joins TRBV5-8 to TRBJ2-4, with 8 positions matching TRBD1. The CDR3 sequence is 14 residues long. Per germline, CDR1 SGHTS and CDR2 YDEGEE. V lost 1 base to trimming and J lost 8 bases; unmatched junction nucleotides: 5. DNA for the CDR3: TGTGCCAGCAGCTTGAGGGACAGGATCGACATTCAGTACTTC. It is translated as CASSLRDRIDIQYF. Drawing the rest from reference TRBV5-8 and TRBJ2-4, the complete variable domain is EAGVTQSPTHLIKTRGQQATLRCSPISGHTSVYWYQQALGLGLQFLLWYDEGEERNRGNFPPRFSGRQFPNYSSELNVNALELEDSALYLCASSLRDRIDIQYFGAGTRLSVL.

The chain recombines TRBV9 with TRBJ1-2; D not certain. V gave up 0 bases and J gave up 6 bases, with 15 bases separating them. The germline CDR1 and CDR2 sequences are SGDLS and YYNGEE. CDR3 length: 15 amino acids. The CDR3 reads CASSVVSSGVNGYTF. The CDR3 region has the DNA TGTGCCAGCAGCGTAGTGTCCTCGGGTGTGAATGGCTACACCTTC.

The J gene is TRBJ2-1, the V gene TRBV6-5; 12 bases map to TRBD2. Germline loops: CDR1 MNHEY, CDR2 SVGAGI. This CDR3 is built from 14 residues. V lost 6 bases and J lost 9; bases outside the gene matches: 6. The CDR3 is CASSGLAGIGEQFF. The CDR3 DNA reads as TGTGCCAGCAGCGGACTAGCGGGGATAGGTGAGCAGTTCTTC.

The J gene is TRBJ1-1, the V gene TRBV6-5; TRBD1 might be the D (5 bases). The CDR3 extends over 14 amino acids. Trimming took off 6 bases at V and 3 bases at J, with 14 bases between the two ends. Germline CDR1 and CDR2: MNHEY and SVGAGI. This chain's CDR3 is CASSLRRGDTEAFF. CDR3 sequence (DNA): TGTGCCAGCAGCCTTAGGAGGGGAGACACTGAAGCTTTCTTT.

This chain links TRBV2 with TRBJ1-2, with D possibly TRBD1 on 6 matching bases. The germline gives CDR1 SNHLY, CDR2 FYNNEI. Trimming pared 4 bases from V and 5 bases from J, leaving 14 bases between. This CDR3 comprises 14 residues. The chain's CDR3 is CASSVQGLIYGYTF. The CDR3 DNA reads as TGTGCCAGCAGTGTCCAGGGGCTAATTTATGGCTACACCTTC.

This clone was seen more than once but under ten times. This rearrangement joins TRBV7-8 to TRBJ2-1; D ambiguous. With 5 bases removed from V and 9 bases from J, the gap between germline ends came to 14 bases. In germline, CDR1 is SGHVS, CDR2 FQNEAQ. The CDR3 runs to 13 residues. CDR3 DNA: TGTGCCAGCAGCCCCGCACGAGAGGCTGAGCAGTTCTTC. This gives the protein CASSPAREAEQFF. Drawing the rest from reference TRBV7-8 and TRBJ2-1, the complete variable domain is GAGVSQSPRYKVAKRGQDVALRCDPISGHVSLFWYQQALGQGPEFLTYFQNEAQLDKSGLPSDRFFAERPEGSVSTLKIQRTQQEDSAVYLCASSPAREAEQFFGPGTRLTVL.

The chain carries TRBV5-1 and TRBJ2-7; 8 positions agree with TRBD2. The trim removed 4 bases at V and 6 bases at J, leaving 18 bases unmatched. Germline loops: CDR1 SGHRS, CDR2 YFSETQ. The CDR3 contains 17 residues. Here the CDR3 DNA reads TGCGCCAGCAGCCCCCGAGGTAGCGGGATTTGGGTCAGCGAGCAGTACTTC. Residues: CASSPRGSGIWVSEQYF.

The CDR3 loop reads CASSVQGYGYTF. CDR3 DNA sequence: TGTGCCAGCAGTGTACAGGGTTATGGCTACACCTTC. V gene TRBV25-1 combines with J gene TRBJ1-2, with D possibly being TRBD1 (6 bases). The CDR3 is 12 residues long. Per the germline V gene, CDR1 is MGHDK and CDR2 is SYGVNS. The V end was cut by 4 bases, the J end by 5 bases, with 8 bases between.

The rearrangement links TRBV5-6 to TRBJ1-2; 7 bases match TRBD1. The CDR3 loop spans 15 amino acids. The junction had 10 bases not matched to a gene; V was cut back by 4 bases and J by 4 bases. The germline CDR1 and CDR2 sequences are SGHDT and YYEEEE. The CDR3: CASSRKTGVGYGYTF. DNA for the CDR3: TGTGCCAGCAGCCGGAAAACAGGGGTGGGCTATGGCTACACCTTC.

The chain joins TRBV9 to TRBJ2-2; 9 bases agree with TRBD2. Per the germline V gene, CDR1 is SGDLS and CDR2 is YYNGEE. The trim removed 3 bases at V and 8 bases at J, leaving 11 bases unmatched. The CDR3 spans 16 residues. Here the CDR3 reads CASSDLTIAGAGELFF. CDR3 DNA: TGTGCCAGCAGCGATCTGACTATAGCGGGAGCTGGGGAGCTGTTTTTT. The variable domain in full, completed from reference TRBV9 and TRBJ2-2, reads DSGVTQTPKHLITATGQRVTLRCSPRSGDLSVYWYQQSLDQGLQFLIQYYNGEERAKGNILERFSAQQFPDLHSELNLSSLELGDSALYFCASSDLTIAGAGELFFGEGSRLTVL.

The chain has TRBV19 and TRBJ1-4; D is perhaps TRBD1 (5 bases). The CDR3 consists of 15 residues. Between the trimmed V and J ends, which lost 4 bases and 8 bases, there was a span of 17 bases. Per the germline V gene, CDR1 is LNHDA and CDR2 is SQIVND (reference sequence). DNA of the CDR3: TGTGCCAGTAGTACTAGGACACTTGTAGGGGAAAAACTGTTTTTT. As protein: CASSTRTLVGEKLFF.

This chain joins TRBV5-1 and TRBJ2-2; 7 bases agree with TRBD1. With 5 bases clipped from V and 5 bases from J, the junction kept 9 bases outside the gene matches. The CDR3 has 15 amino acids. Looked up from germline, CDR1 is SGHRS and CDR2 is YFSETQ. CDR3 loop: CASRQTGDTTGELFF. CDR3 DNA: TGCGCCAGCAGGCAAACAGGGGACACGACCGGGGAGCTGTTTTTT. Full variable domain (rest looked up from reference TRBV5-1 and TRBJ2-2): KAGVTQTPRYLIKTRGQQVTLSCSPISGHRSVSWYQQTPGQGLQFLFEYFSETQRNKGNFPGRFSGRQFSNSRSEMNVSTLELGDSALYLCASRQTGDTTGELFFGEGSRLTVL.